This entry describes one T cell receptor beta chain. Its antigen is undetermined. Sequenced by immunoSEQ multiplex PCR; TCRdb stores in-frame clones only, minus some. The profile shows about 75,000 clones, 80% to 90% of them singletons. This sample is part of a study of CD4 T cell repertoires in COVID-19. Study-wide context: Relabeled CFSE-low cells, IL-2-expanded for approximately 10 days, met spikes from other coronaviruses.

General study points: SARS-CoV and/or HKU1 spike cultures shared between 7 and 25% of SARS-CoV-2 clonotypes.

With 5 bases removed from V and 6 bases from J, the gap between germline ends came to 14 bases. The CDR3 length is 15 residues. CDR1 MRHNA and CDR2 SNTAGT come from the germline V gene. Donors had recovered from mild-to-severe COVID-19. The memory T cells were sequenced right after ex vivo isolation, without culture. The material sequenced was CD4+ T cells from peripheral blood, taken after recovery from COVID-19. This chain connects TRBV6-4 to TRBJ1-6; TRBD1 is a possible D gene (6 bases). The origin of this receptor is a human donor who had COVID-19. CDR3 DNA sequence: TGTGCCAGCAGTCCACAGGGAGTTGCTAATTCACCCCTCCACTTT. Residues: CASSPQGVANSPLHF.